These 23 T cell receptor beta chains share one sample of origin, sequenced in a study of shared clonotypes between healthy human individuals. Here immunoSEQ multiplex PCR was the method, and the copy in TCRdb shows in-frame clones only, minus some. There are 2 million to 3 million clones in the sample; over 85% occur only once, and over 0.12% lies in the top ten. Specimen: naive CD4+ T cells sorted from blood. Stated subset: CD45RA+ positively selected. These receptors originate from a man younger than 30 in good health.

This chain connects TRBV4-2 to TRBJ2-3, with 13 bases fitting TRBD2. V lost 2 bases, J lost 5 bases, and 4 bases stayed unmatched. The germline gives CDR1 LGHNA, CDR2 YNFKEQ. The CDR3 is 16 amino acids. CDR3 residues: CASSQRLAGGRDTQYF. CDR3 in DNA: TGTGCCAGCAGCCAACGACTAGCGGGGGGACGAGATACGCAGTATTTT.

The rearrangement links TRBV14 to TRBJ1-2; D not resolved. The V gene's germline CDR1 is SGHDN and CDR2 FVKESK. The CDR3 has 17 residues. The V end was cut by 2 bases, the J end by 3 bases, with 19 bases between. Here the CDR3 DNA reads TGTGCCAGCAGCCAACTTGGAACATTTAAGTTGGACTATGGCTACACCTTC. It specifies CASSQLGTFKLDYGYTF.

The chain joins TRBV6-1 to TRBJ1-6; D unresolved. Trimming removed 1 base at V and 9 bases at J, with 10 bases between. Germline CDR1 and CDR2: MNHNS and SASEGT. The CDR3 consists of 14 residues. The chain's CDR3 is CASSEGISSSPLHF. CDR3 nucleotide sequence: TGTGCCAGCAGTGAAGGGATTTCAAGTTCACCCCTCCACTTT.

The chain joins TRBV9 to TRBJ1-6, with TRBD1 matching over 8 bases. From germline, CDR1 is SGDLS and CDR2 YYNGEE. The CDR3 is 15 residues long. The ends lost 3 bases at V and 9 bases at J; junction bases unmatched: 8. CDR3 in DNA: TGTGCCAGCAGCGGTGGACAGGGTGGGGTTTCACCCCTCCACTTT. Protein: CASSGGQGGVSPLHF.

The chain employs TRBV10-2 and TRBJ2-1; no definite D call. Germline V gives CDR1 WSHSY, CDR2 SAAADI. The V end lost 2 bases, the J end lost 15 bases, and 14 bases lay between the germline ends. The CDR3 runs to 12 residues. The CDR3 region is CASSEGKAGGFF. CDR3 bases: TGCGCCAGCAGTGAGGGAAAGGCCGGCGGGTTCTTC.

J is TRBJ2-3 and V is TRBV6-1; D possibly corresponds to TRBD1 (5 bases). The germline V gene encodes CDR1 MNHNS and CDR2 SASEGT. CDR3 size: 17 residues. V lost 2 bases, J lost 1 base, and 16 bases lay in between. CDR3 DNA sequence: TGTGCCAGCAGTGAAATGCAGGGTCCAACCCGCACAGATACGCAGTATTTT. Translation: CASSEMQGPTRTDTQYF.

The chain joins TRBV15 to TRBJ2-6; no clear D. This CDR3 has 17 residues. Trimming removed 0 bases from V and 0 bases from J, with 9 bases in between. CDR1 is LNHNV and CDR2 is YYDKDF in the germline V gene (reference sequence). Written as DNA, the CDR3 is TGTGCCACCAGCAGAGATGGCCTTTCCTCTGGGGCCAACGTCCTGACTTTC. It codes for CATSRDGLSSGANVLTF.

This chain joins TRBV14 and TRBJ1-2; perhaps TRBD1 as D (5 bases). CDR1 SGHDN and CDR2 FVKESK come from the germline V gene. Trimming left V 5 bases short and J 6 bases short, with 10 bases between. The CDR3 consists of 12 residues. The CDR3 bases are TGTGCCAGCAGCGGCGGGGGAGATGGCTACACCTTC. Protein: CASSGGGDGYTF. Full variable domain (rest looked up from reference TRBV14 and TRBJ1-2): EAGVTQFPSHSVIEKGQTVTLRCDPISGHDNLYWYRRVMGKEIKFLLHFVKESKQDESGMPNNRFLAERTGGTYSTLKVQPAELEDSGVYFCASSGGGDGYTFGSGTRLTVV.

The CDR3 sequence is CASSLAQTGGGQETQYF. The CDR3 nucleotides read TGTGCCAGCAGCTTAGCGCAGACAGGGGGCGGACAAGAGACCCAGTACTTC. The J gene is TRBJ2-5, the V gene TRBV7-2, with 10 bases fitting TRBD1. The CDR3 loop spans 17 amino acids. Germline CDR1 is SGHTA and CDR2 is FQGNSA. With V trimmed by 0 bases and J by 2 bases, 6 bases remained unmatched.

This CDR3 is CASSQGTDTQYF. DNA of the CDR3: TGTGCCAGCAGCCAAGGCACAGATACGCAGTATTTT. The V call is TRBV11-2, the J call TRBJ2-3, with D unclear. The germline gives CDR1 SGHAT, CDR2 FQNNGV. Trimming pared 5 bases from V and 1 base from J, leaving 4 bases between. The CDR3 sequence is 12 residues long.

The chain joins TRBV18 to TRBJ2-2, with D possibly TRBD2 on 5 matching bases. This CDR3 region has 16 residues. The V end lost 6 bases, the J end lost 1 base, and 15 bases lay between the germline ends. Germline CDR1 KGHSH, CDR2 LQKENI. The CDR3 DNA reads as TGTGCCAGCTCCCGGCCCGGACGGGGGAACACCGGGGAGCTGTTTTTT. Protein sequence: CASSRPGRGNTGELFF. Full variable domain (missing parts from reference TRBV18 and TRBJ2-2): NAGVMQNPRHLVRRRGQEARLRCSPMKGHSHVYWYRQLPEEGLKFMVYLQKENIIDESGMPKERFSAEFPKEGPSILRIQQVVRGDSAAYFCASSRPGRGNTGELFFGEGSRLTVL.

The chain has TRBV4-2 and TRBJ2-7, with 10 positions matching TRBD2. Per the germline V gene, CDR1 is LGHNA and CDR2 is YNFKEQ. Trimming at V came to 0 bases and at J to 6 bases, leaving 5 bases not matched to a gene. The CDR3 runs to 15 residues. The CDR3 DNA is TGTGCCAGCAGCCAAGAGAGAGCGGGAGGGGTCGAGCAGTACTTC. Its translation is CASSQERAGGVEQYF.

The chain combines TRBV5-1 with TRBJ1-3; D not resolved. CDR3 length: 14 residues. Germline values: CDR1 SGHRS, CDR2 YFSETQ. Trimming shortened V by 7 bases and J by 0 bases, and 11 bases separated the two germline ends. CDR3 region: CASRDGGSGNTIYF. The CDR3 coding sequence is TGCGCCAGCCGAGATGGTGGCTCTGGAAACACCATATATTTT.

The chain links TRBV14 to TRBJ1-6; D perhaps matches TRBD1 (6 bases). This CDR3 spans 15 amino acids. Trimming took 8 bases from V and 0 from J, leaving 11 bases between them. Germline V gives CDR1 SGHDN, CDR2 FVKESK. The CDR3 DNA reads TGTGCCAGCTCGGAGGGGGTCTCCTATAATTCACCCCTCCACTTT. Encoded protein: CASSEGVSYNSPLHF.

This chain connects TRBV6-1 to TRBJ1-1, with D unresolved. The length of the CDR3 is 14 residues. Germline values: CDR1 MNHNS, CDR2 SASEGT. Deletions cut 5 bases from V and 2 bases from J, with 12 bases between. CDR3 protein: CASSLLAGNTEAFF. As DNA, the CDR3 is TGTGCCAGCAGTCTTTTGGCGGGTAACACTGAAGCTTTCTTT.

V is TRBV10-1 and J is TRBJ1-6, with D hard to call. The V end was cut by 1 base, the J end by 8 bases, with 15 bases between. Germline V gene sequence: CDR1 WNHNN, CDR2 SYGVQD (reference sequence). CDR3 length equals 16 residues. Here the CDR3 DNA reads TGCGCCAGCAGTGAGTGGACGGCCCCGATGCATTCACCCCTCCACTTT. Amino acid sequence: CASSEWTAPMHSPLHF.

V gene TRBV7-9 combines with J gene TRBJ2-2; TRBD1 matches at 11 bases. V gave up 5 bases and J gave up 7 bases; unmatched junction bases: 9. Germline lookup yields CDR1 SEHNR and CDR2 FQNEAQ (reference sequence). This CDR3 has 16 residues. Here the CDR3 DNA reads TGTGCCAGCAGCCCCGCGGGGACAGGGGGTAACGGGGAGCTGTTTTTT. Protein product: CASSPAGTGGNGELFF.

V usage is TRBV10-3 and J usage is TRBJ1-1, with a possible D match to TRBD1 (5 bases). V shed 0 bases and J shed 5 bases, with 13 bases lying between them. This CDR3 region has 15 residues. Germline loops: CDR1 ENHRY, CDR2 SYGVKD. The CDR3 coding sequence is TGTGCCATCAGTGAGTCAGGTGGGGCGAGGACTGAAGCTTTCTTT. Encoded protein: CAISESGGARTEAFF.

As to this clone: This CDR3 is also generated by other DNA sequences in the sample. The chain is built from TRBV2 and TRBJ2-7; D remains unclear. Trimming stripped 3 bases from V and 7 bases from J, with 4 bases between. The CDR3 has 10 residues. Germline V lookup: CDR1 SNHLY, CDR2 FYNNEI. In DNA, the CDR3 is TGTGCCAGCAGTGAGGGTGAGCAGTACTTC. Amino acids: CASSEGEQYF.

The gene calls are TRBV5-1 and TRBJ2-7; 9 bases match TRBD2. Germline assignment: CDR1 SGHRS and CDR2 YFSETQ. The CDR3 covers 16 residues. After removal of 2 bases from V and 5 bases from J, the junction contained 11 bases not matched to a gene. CDR3 protein: CASSLYPGLALDEQYF. CDR3 bases: TGCGCCAGCAGCTTATACCCGGGACTAGCTTTGGACGAGCAGTACTTC.

CDR3 region: CASSQGDRVDGYTF. The CDR3 nucleotides read TGCGCCAGCAGCCAAGGTGACAGGGTGGATGGCTACACCTTC. This chain links TRBV4-1 with TRBJ1-2, with 7 bases identical to TRBD1. With 1 base clipped from V and 6 bases from J, the junction kept 5 bases outside the gene matches. The CDR3 spans 14 residues. Germline V gene sequence: CDR1 MGHRA, CDR2 YSYEKL.

V usage is TRBV14 and J usage is TRBJ2-2, with a possible D match to TRBD1 (6 bases). Germline CDR1 is SGHDN and CDR2 is FVKESK. V lost 2 bases and J 3 bases, leaving 7 bases between the germline ends. The CDR3 contains 14 residues. This CDR3 reads CASSQQGYTGELFF. The CDR3 coding sequence is TGTGCCAGCAGCCAACAGGGGTACACCGGGGAGCTGTTTTTT.

The CDR3 region is CASSYPTTDTQYF. The DNA of the CDR3 is TGTGCCAGCAGCTATCCGACCACAGATACGCAGTATTTT. V and J are TRBV5-4 and TRBJ2-3; the D is unclear. This CDR3 region has 13 residues. V was cut by 3 bases and J by 2 bases, with 7 bases left in between. The germline V gene has CDR1 SGHNT and CDR2 YYREEE (reference sequence).